This T cell receptor beta chain was recorded in a study of blood T cell repertoires in COVID-19 (TCRdb year 2020). Some background on the complete study: Samples covering the acute and convalescent phases of COVID-19 were provided by collaborators in the United States, Italy and Spain. The prospective study material was composed of cDNA or gDNA derived from T cells, B-cell-depleted T cells, or PBMCs. The dataset comprised deeply sampled blood TCRbeta repertoires from subjects exposed to, actively infected with, or recovered from COVID-19. The repertoires were released in a freely available public database intended as a resource for research on the immune response to SARS-CoV-2. The samples were drawn from the first 160 participants of the ongoing ImmuneRACE study and from 950 to 1,500 subjects provided by 6 global collaborators. The sample metadata nearly always contained a de-identified subject ID, COVID-19 status, age in years and sex. Where available, HLA class I and class II types were obtained from metadata supplied by the sample provider rather than from assay-based typing. What the research found in general, with its limitations: How much clinical and demographic metadata was included differed by source and by participant, and the metadata was provided uncurated.

In regard to this clone: The clone's antigen remains unknown. No qualities accompany the bases; no much larger clone lies one base away.

Unmatched junction bases come to 9, with V trimmed by 6 bases and J by 2 bases. CDR1 and CDR2, looked up from the germline V gene, are SQVTM and ANQGSEA. The CDR3 contains 15 residues, cysteine and phenylalanine counted. The only DNA kept is the CDR3, 45 bases in frame from the first base. TCRbeta CDR3 regions were amplified from genomic DNA by means of the immunoSEQ Assay, a bias-controlled multiplex PCR. In the authors' own workflow: Within the assay, amplification of reference gene primers was used to estimate how many nucleated cells each sample contained. To quantify the absolute abundance of each unique TCRbeta CDR3 rearrangement, sequence reads were collapsed and filtered. For each sample, productive Simpson clonality was calculated as the square root of Simpson's diversity index over productive rearrangements. This immuneACCESS table, as held by TCRdb, lists in-frame sequences with V and J called but not all clones. Of the missing ones, under half trace to an unresolved V gene in checked studies; the others have no known cause. V and J calls and clone size are those listed in that table; D and trimming were worked out from the DNA. This sample gives roughly 280,000 clones in total; about 87% of them show up just once. Together, the top ten hold over 4% of the sample.

Participants in the prospective study were aged 18 to 89 years, lived in under 30 United States geographic areas, and enrolled through a virtual design. In the prospective study, participants were assigned to cohorts based on the clinical history participants reported in a screening survey and a study questionnaire. Each participant in the prospective study had whole blood, serum and a nasopharyngeal or oropharyngeal swab collected by mobile phlebotomists. Over an approximately 2-month period, participants in the prospective study had the option of providing additional blood draws and questionnaires. Blood samples from the prospective study were shipped frozen or at room temperature prior to DNA extraction.

The origin of this receptor is a woman in her thirties with acute COVID-19. The V and J segments used are TRBV29-1 and TRBJ2-2; 7 central bases correspond to TRBD1. The specimen was PBMCs or T cells enriched from blood (not recorded which). Here is the DNA: TGCAGCGTGCCCCGGGACAGTGATAACACCGGGGAGCTGTTTTTT. This gives the protein CSVPRDSDNTGELFF.